The 4 T cell receptor beta chains in this list originate from one sample, sequenced in a study of T cell responses to AZD1222 COVID-19 vaccine. Repertoires were generated with immunoSEQ multiplex PCR, while TCRdb's copy carries only in-frame clones and drops some. This sample has some 130,000 clones; 80% to 90% occur once, and the top ten carry about 1.5%. The source was peripheral blood, collected on day 0 of AZD1222 vaccination. Source of these receptors: an adult in good health.

The CDR3, as DNA: TGTGCCAGCAGTTCGCCAGGGAGGTCCACAGATACGCAGTATTTT. Translating it yields CASSSPGRSTDTQYF. The V and J genes are TRBV6-2 or TRBV6-3 and TRBJ2-3; D may be TRBD2 (6 bases). The CDR3 runs 15 residues. Per the germline V gene, CDR1 is MNHEY and CDR2 is SVGEGT. Trimming pared 4 bases from V and 2 bases from J, leaving 13 bases between.

This clone has ten or more counts. The V gene is TRBV12-3 or TRBV12-4, the J gene TRBJ2-7; the match to TRBD1 covers 9 bases. CDR3 size: 13 residues. V lost 8 bases, J lost 5 bases, and 7 bases stayed unmatched. The CDR3 loop is CASSWTGVHEQYF. The CDR3 DNA reads TGTGCCAGCTCTTGGACAGGGGTCCACGAGCAGTACTTC.

This chain connects TRBV12-3 or TRBV12-4 to TRBJ2-7; 7 bases match TRBD2. V lost 6 bases to trimming and J lost 1 base; unmatched junction nucleotides: 3. This CDR3 comprises 13 residues. The CDR3 spells CASRKAGSYEQYF. The CDR3 DNA is TGTGCCAGCAGAAAAGCGGGATCCTACGAGCAGTACTTC.

The rearrangement uses TRBV10-2 and TRBJ2-5; possibly TRBD2 for D (5 bases). The CDR3 length is 12 residues. The germline V and J ends were trimmed by 5 bases and 5 bases, with 9 bases remaining between them. Germline values: CDR1 WSHSY, CDR2 SAAADI. For the CDR3, the DNA is TGCGCCAGCAGTCAAAGCGGTGAGACCCAGTACTTC. The encoded protein is CASSQSGETQYF.